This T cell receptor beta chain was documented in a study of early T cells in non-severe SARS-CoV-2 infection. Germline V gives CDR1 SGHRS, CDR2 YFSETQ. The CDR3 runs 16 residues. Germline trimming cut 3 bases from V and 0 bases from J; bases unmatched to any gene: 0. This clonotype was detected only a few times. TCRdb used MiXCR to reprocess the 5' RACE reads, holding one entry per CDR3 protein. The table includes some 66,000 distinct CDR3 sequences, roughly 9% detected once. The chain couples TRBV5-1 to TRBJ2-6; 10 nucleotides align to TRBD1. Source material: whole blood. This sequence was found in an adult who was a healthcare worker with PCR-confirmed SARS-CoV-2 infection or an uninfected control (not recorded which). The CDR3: CASSWTGGSGANVLTF. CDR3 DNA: TGCGCCAGCAGCTGGACAGGGGGCTCTGGGGCCAACGTCCTGACTTTC.